Each of the 17 T cell receptor beta chains below was sequenced from the same sample in a study of blood T cell repertoires in COVID-19 (TCRdb year 2020). Library construction relied on the immunoSEQ multiplex PCR assay. TCRdb took this table from immuneACCESS and kept in-frame rearrangements with V and J called. Such tables lack part of the clones; where checked against another copy, unresolved V genes explain under half of the gap, and the rest is unexplained. Recorded for this sample are approximately 260,000 clones; 86% of them occurred a single time. 3.6% of the sample belongs to the ten largest clones. The sample taken for sequencing was peripheral blood. The receptor source for this set is a man aged 18 to 30 with active or convalescent COVID-19.

This chain uses TRBV5-4 with TRBJ2-2; a weak D match, TRBD2 (5 bases). The CDR3 consists of 13 residues. V lost 2 bases and J 8 bases, leaving 10 bases between the germline ends. Germline CDR1 SGHNT, CDR2 YYREEE (reference sequence). The CDR3 loop is CASSFIRGGELFF. CDR3 nucleotide sequence: TGTGCCAGCAGCTTCATCCGGGGAGGGGAGCTGTTTTTT.

V is TRBV27 and J is TRBJ2-5, with D hard to call. V was clipped by 2 bases and J by 5 bases, with 15 bases between them. CDR1 MNHEY and CDR2 SMNVEV come from the germline V gene (reference sequence). The CDR3 runs to 15 residues. The CDR3 region is CASSLDFLKRETQYF. The CDR3 nucleotides read TGTGCCAGCAGTTTAGACTTCCTTAAAAGGGAGACCCAGTACTTC.

Concerning this clone itself: This sample includes further DNA sequences coding for the same CDR3. The chain recombines TRBV19 with TRBJ1-5; no clear D gene. Trimming left V 3 bases short and J 4 bases short, with 7 bases between. This CDR3 has 13 residues. In germline, CDR1 is LNHDA, CDR2 SQIVND (reference sequence). This chain's CDR3 is CASSITENQPQHF. DNA of the CDR3: TGTGCCAGTAGTATCACGGAGAATCAGCCCCAGCATTTT. Full variable domain (outside the CDR3, taken from reference TRBV19 and TRBJ1-5): DGGITQSPKYLFRKEGQNVTLSCEQNLNHDAMYWYRQDPGQGLRLIYYSQIVNDFQKGDIAEGYSVSREKKESFPLTVTSAQKNPTAFYLCASSITENQPQHFGDGTRLSIL.

The chain uses TRBV18 and TRBJ1-6; D is uncertain. This CDR3 has 15 amino acids. The germline gives CDR1 KGHSH, CDR2 LQKENI. The V end was cut by 3 bases, the J end by 6 bases, with 12 bases between. The DNA for the CDR3 is TGTGCCAGCTCACCGCGGCCGGAGTCTAATTCACCCCTCCACTTT. Translating it yields CASSPRPESNSPLHF.

This chain joins TRBV23-1 and TRBJ1-1, with 7 bases that match TRBD1. TRBV23-1 is an open reading frame, and its role is uncertain. This CDR3 contains 17 residues. The V segment lost 9 bases and the J segment 1 base; nucleotides outside the gene matches: 17. The CDR3 DNA follows: TGCGCCAGGAGTGGTAGACAGGGCATTTCCCCGAACACTGAAGCTTTCTTT. Translated: CARSGRQGISPNTEAFF.

The rearrangement uses TRBV19 and TRBJ2-7; possibly TRBD2 for D (6 bases). Germline V gives CDR1 LNHDA, CDR2 SQIVND (reference sequence). V was clipped by 8 bases and J by 4 bases, with 21 bases between them. This CDR3 spans 15 amino acids. The CDR3 is CASGGAVRNLYEQYF. The CDR3 DNA reads as TGTGCCAGTGGCGGGGCGGTTCGAAATCTTTACGAGCAGTACTTC. The complete variable domain, with remaining parts taken from reference TRBV19 and TRBJ2-7, reads DGGITQSPKYLFRKEGQNVTLSCEQNLNHDAMYWYRQDPGQGLRLIYYSQIVNDFQKGDIAEGYSVSREKKESFPLTVTSAQKNPTAFYLCASGGAVRNLYEQYFGPGTRLTVT.

This clone was counted at least ten times. The chain couples TRBV21-1 to TRBJ1-6; TRBD1, the table's D call, lacks a check against the DNA. TRBV21-1 counts as a pseudogene. The CDR3 runs to 16 residues. The CDR3 is CASSTAYRAANSPLHF. As DNA, the CDR3 is TGTGCCAGCAGCACCGCTTACAGGGCGGCCAATTCACCCCTCCACTTT.

This rearrangement joins TRBV15 to TRBJ2-3; 14 positions agree with TRBD2. Germline V gene lookup returns CDR1 LNHNV and CDR2 YYDKDF (reference sequence). This CDR3 region has 16 residues. Germline trimming cut 2 bases from V and 3 bases from J; bases unmatched to any gene: 1. CDR3 DNA sequence: TGTGCCACCAGCAGACGACTAGCGGGAGGGACAGATACGCAGTATTTT. Protein product: CATSRRLAGGTDTQYF. The variable domain in full, completed from reference TRBV15 and TRBJ2-3, reads DAMVIQNPRYQVTQFGKPVTLSCSQTLNHNVMYWYQQKSSQAPKLLFHYYDKDFNNEADTPDNFQSRRPNTSFCFLDIRSPGLGDTAMYLCATSRRLAGGTDTQYFGPGTRLTVL.

This clone showed up just once. The genes are TRBV3-1 (or the pseudogene TRBV3-2) and TRBJ1-5; D is ambiguous. The CDR3 loop spans 13 amino acids. Germline values: CDR1 LGHDT, CDR2 YNNKEL (reference sequence). Trimming removed 5 bases from V and 5 bases from J, with 10 bases in between. In nucleotides, the CDR3 is TGTGCCAGCAGCTACGAGGGCCATCAGCCCCAGCATTTT. Translated, it gives CASSYEGHQPQHF.

This clone was seen more than once but under ten times. The rearrangement joins TRBV6-2 or TRBV6-3 to TRBJ1-2; maybe TRBD1 (5 bases). V shed 0 bases and J shed 3 bases, with 14 bases lying between them. Germline-derived CDR1 and CDR2 are MNHEY and SVGEGT. The CDR3 loop spans 16 amino acids. The CDR3 loop is CASSYSADTIYYGYTF. In DNA, the CDR3 is TGTGCCAGCAGTTACTCCGCGGACACCATCTACTATGGCTACACCTTC.

V and J are TRBV12-3 or TRBV12-4 and TRBJ1-2; D is unclear. Trimming removed 2 bases from V and 6 bases from J, with 10 bases in between. The CDR3 loop spans 13 amino acids. The CDR3 region has the DNA TGTGCCAGCAGTTTACGGGAAAGGAATGGCTACACCTTC. Translated: CASSLRERNGYTF.

About this clone itself: The junction differs from germline at one of its ends, possibly a read error. Additional DNA sequences in this sample encode the identical CDR3. Here the CDR3 DNA reads TGTGCCAGCAGTCCCAGGGGTGGCGCCTACGAACAGTACTTC. Its translation is CASSPRGGAYEQYF. The chain is built from TRBV6-5 and TRBJ2-7, with a tentative D call TRBD1 (6 bases). CDR3 length: 14 residues. Germline CDR1 is MNHEY and CDR2 is SVGAGI.

The rearrangement links TRBV19 to TRBJ1-2, with D possibly TRBD1 on 5 matching bases. The ends were cut back, 8 bases at V and 1 base at J, with 14 bases in the middle. The CDR3 is 14 amino acids. Germline V gene lookup returns CDR1 LNHDA and CDR2 SQIVND (reference sequence). This chain's CDR3 is CASFNQGHNYGYTF. CDR3 sequence (DNA): TGTGCCAGTTTTAACCAAGGACATAACTATGGCTACACCTTC.

The gene calls are TRBV7-8 and TRBJ1-5, with TRBD1 matching 11 bases. V gave up 2 bases and J gave up 11 bases; unmatched junction bases: 5. Germline V gives CDR1 SGHVS, CDR2 FQNEAQ. The CDR3 has 14 amino acids. The DNA of the CDR3 is TGTGCCAGCAGCTTAAGGGGACAGGGGGGGACCCAGCATTTT. Translated: CASSLRGQGGTQHF.

This chain connects TRBV19 to TRBJ2-4; TRBD1 matches at 9 bases. After removal of 10 bases from V and 8 bases from J, the junction contained 6 bases not matched to a gene. The CDR3 contains 12 residues. Germline CDR1 LNHDA, CDR2 SQIVND (reference sequence). The CDR3 DNA reads as TGTGCCACCAAAGACAGGGGGTACATTCAGTACTTC. Translation: CATKDRGYIQYF.

The V and J genes are TRBV3-1 (or the pseudogene TRBV3-2) and TRBJ2-5; D might be TRBD2 (5 bases). CDR3 length: 14 residues. Trimming removed 7 bases at V and 5 bases at J, with 17 bases between. CDR1 and CDR2 from the germline V gene are LGHDT and YNNKEL (reference sequence). In nucleotides, the CDR3 is TGTGCCAGCAACAATGGACTCTCGCAGGAGACCCAGTACTTC. Protein product: CASNNGLSQETQYF.

This clone has just one count. The V call is TRBV7-9, the J call TRBJ2-5, with 10 bases fitting TRBD1. CDR1 is SEHNR and CDR2 is FQNEAQ in the germline V gene (reference sequence). The CDR3 spans 15 residues. The junction had 6 bases not matched to a gene; V was cut back by 4 bases and J by 4 bases. The CDR3 DNA reads as TGTGCCAGCAGCTCTAACGACAGGGGGCGAGAGACCCAGTACTTC. This codes for CASSSNDRGRETQYF.